The T cell receptor (beta chain) described here comes from a study of blood T cell repertoires in COVID-19. Study overall: Researchers got acute and convalescent COVID-19 samples from the United States, Italy and Spain.

The protocol was immunoSEQ multiplex PCR, while the TCRdb copy is restricted to in-frame clones and leaves out a portion. The sample carries over 100,000 clones, roughly 80% recorded once. V shed 4 bases and J shed 3 bases, with 16 bases lying between them. Germline values: CDR1 SGHAT, CDR2 FQNNGV. CDR3 length: 15 amino acids. Input material: peripheral blood. The receptor was isolated from a man in his sixties with active or convalescent COVID-19. The chain uses TRBV11-2 and TRBJ2-7; D may be TRBD1 (6 bases). The CDR3 is CASSSRDTLNYEQYF. CDR3 bases: TGTGCCAGCAGCTCCCGGGACACACTAAACTACGAGCAGTACTTC.